The 5 T cell receptor beta chains listed next were all sequenced from one sample in a study of blood T cell repertoires in COVID-19. Only in-frame clones appear in the TCRdb table, and some are missing; sequencing was by immunoSEQ multiplex PCR. The sample lists over 150,000 clones, 85% to 90% seen once, with about 7.3% in the top ten. Input material: peripheral blood. Source of these receptors: a man aged 50 or older with active or convalescent COVID-19.

The chain employs TRBV11-2 and TRBJ2-2, with TRBD1 matching over 10 bases. This CDR3 is built from 15 residues. Germline assignment: CDR1 SGHAT and CDR2 FQNNGV. Losses at the gene ends were 5 bases for V and 8 bases for J; bases not matched to a gene: 8. Here the CDR3 DNA reads TGTGCCAGCAGCCCCTCGACAGGGGGCCGGGGGGAGCTGTTTTTT. It codes for CASSPSTGGRGELFF.

The genes are TRBV6-5 and TRBJ1-1; 7 positions match TRBD1. CDR3 length: 14 residues. The V segment lost 1 base and the J segment 7 bases; nucleotides outside the gene matches: 6. The germline gives CDR1 MNHEY, CDR2 SVGAGI. The CDR3 DNA reads TGTGCCAGCAGTTACTTCGGCGGGACAGATGAAGCTTTCTTT. Its protein is CASSYFGGTDEAFF.

This chain links TRBV6-1 with TRBJ2-7, with TRBD1 matching 7 bases. Germline values: CDR1 MNHNS, CDR2 SASEGT. CDR3 length: 16 amino acids. V shed 2 bases, J shed 7 bases, and the junction held 14 bases outside the gene matches. CDR3 nucleotide sequence: TGTGCCAGCAGTGAACAAACCGGGACAGATCCACTGGAGCAGTACTTC. This gives the protein CASSEQTGTDPLEQYF.

Here the CDR3 reads CASSQVPGSEAFF. Written as DNA, the CDR3 is TGTGCCAGCAGCCAAGTCCCGGGTTCTGAAGCTTTCTTT. The chain joins TRBV14 to TRBJ1-1; D is undetermined. Germline V gives CDR1 SGHDN, CDR2 FVKESK. V was cut by 1 base and J by 6 bases, with 9 bases left in between. CDR3 length: 13 residues. The full variable domain, rest sourced from reference TRBV14 and TRBJ1-1, is EAGVTQFPSHSVIEKGQTVTLRCDPISGHDNLYWYRRVMGKEIKFLLHFVKESKQDESGMPNNRFLAERTGGTYSTLKVQPAELEDSGVYFCASSQVPGSEAFFGQGTRLTVV.

The V gene is TRBV4-2, the J gene TRBJ2-7, with D unclear. Germline V CDR1 and CDR2: LGHNA, YNFKEQ. The CDR3 has 15 amino acids. Trimming took 0 bases from V and 0 from J, leaving 9 bases between them. The CDR3 nucleotides are TGTGCCAGCAGCCAAGATAGAACAGCCTCCTACGAGCAGTACTTC. Amino acid sequence: CASSQDRTASYEQYF.